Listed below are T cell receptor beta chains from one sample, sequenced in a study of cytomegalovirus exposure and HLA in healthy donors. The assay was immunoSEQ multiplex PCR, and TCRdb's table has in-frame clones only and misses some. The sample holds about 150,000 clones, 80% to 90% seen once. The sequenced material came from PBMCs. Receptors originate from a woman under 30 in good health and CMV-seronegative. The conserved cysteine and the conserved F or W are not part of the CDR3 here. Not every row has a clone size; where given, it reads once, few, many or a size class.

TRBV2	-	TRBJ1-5	ASMRDIYSNQPQH
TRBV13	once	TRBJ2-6	ASSSISGTGGPGANVLT
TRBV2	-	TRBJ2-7	ASRWGLAGGGHEQY
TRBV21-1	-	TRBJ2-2	ARLDRVSSTGELF
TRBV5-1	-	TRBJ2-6	ASSSGRSGANVLT
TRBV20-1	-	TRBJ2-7	SARDNEQY
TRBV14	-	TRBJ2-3	ASSPRADTQY
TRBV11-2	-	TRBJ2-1	ASSLETAYNEQF
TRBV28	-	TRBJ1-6	ASSPGAGARSYNSPLH
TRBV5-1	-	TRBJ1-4	ASSLDGGRNEKLF
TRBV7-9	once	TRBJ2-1	ASRSSGTYSYNEQF
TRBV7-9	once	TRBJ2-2	ASSSGLAGITGELF
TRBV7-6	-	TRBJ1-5	ASSPTGVQPQH
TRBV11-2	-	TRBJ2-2	ASSELAGTGELF
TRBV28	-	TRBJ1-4	ASSLGGGGGKLF
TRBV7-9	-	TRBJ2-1	ASSLSSSYNEQF
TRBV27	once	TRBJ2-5	ASSLGRGGAETQY
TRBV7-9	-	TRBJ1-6	SSSHSGNFSPLH
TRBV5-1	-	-	ASWDAGGYEQY
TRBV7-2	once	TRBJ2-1	ASSLALAGHNEQF
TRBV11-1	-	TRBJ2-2	ASSPLRGTGELF
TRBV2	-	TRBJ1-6	ASSLQGATNSPLH